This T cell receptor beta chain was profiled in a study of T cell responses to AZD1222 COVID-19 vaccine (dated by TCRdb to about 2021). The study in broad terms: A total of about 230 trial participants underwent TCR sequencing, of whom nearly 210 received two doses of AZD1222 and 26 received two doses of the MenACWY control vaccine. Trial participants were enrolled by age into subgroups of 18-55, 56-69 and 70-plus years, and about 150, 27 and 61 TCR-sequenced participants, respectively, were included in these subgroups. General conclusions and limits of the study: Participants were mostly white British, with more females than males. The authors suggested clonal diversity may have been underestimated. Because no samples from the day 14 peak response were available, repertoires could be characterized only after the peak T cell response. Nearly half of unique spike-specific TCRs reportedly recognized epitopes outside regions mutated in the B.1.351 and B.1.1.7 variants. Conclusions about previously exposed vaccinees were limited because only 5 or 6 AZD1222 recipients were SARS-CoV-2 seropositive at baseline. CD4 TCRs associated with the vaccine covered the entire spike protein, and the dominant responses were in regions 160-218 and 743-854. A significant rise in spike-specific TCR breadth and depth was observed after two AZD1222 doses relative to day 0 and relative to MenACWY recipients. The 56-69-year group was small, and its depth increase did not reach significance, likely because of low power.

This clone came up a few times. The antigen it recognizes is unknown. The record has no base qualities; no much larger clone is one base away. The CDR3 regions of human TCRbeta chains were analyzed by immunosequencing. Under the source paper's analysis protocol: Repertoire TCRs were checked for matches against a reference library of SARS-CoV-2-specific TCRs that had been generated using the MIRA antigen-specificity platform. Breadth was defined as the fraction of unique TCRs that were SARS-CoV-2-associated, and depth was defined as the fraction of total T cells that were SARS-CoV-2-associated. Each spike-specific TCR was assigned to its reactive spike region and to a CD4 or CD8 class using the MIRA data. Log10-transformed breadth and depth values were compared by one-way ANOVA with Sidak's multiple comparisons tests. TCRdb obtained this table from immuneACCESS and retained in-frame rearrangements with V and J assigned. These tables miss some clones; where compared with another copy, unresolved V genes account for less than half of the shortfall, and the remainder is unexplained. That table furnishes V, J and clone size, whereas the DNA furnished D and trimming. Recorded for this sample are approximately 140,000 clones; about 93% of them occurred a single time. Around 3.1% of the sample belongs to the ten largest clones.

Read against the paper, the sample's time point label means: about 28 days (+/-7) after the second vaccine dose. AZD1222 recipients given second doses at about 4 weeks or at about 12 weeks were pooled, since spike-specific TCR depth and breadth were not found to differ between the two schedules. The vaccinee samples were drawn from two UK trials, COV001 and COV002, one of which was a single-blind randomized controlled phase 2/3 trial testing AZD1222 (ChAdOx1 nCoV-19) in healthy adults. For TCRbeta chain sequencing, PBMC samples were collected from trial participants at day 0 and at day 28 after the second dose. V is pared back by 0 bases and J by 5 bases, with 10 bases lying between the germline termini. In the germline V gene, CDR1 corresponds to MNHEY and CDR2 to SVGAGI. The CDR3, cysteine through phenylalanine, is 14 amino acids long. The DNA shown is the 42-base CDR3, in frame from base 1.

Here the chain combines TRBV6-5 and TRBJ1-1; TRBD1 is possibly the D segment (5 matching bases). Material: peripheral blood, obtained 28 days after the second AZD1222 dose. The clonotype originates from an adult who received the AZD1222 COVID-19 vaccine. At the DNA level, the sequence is TGTGCCAGCAGTTACTCCGGGGGAATGACTGAAGCTTTCTTT. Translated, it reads CASSYSGGMTEAFF.